This TCR beta chain was identified during a study of cytomegalovirus exposure and HLA in healthy donors. Study results and limitations: It was reportedly the case that the classifier diagnosed cytomegalovirus status with high specificity and sensitivity. Altogether, 150 or so TCR beta chains were recorded as cytomegalovirus-associated. Subsequent analysis found a tendency for first-cohort TCR clusters to co-occur within the 120 or so validation repertoires. Most TCR sequences were rare, but some public TCRs occurred in many donors.

The method was immunoSEQ multiplex PCR; TCRdb's version includes in-frame clones alone and lacks a portion of them. The sample has about 160,000 clones, approximately 86% seen once. V was clipped by 6 bases and J by 2 bases, with 10 bases between them. Germline CDR1 is SGHTA and CDR2 is FQGNSA. CDR3 length: 13 amino acids. In the case of this clone: Its cognate antigen is unknown.

The V and J genes are TRBV7-2 and TRBJ1-1; D gene uncertain. The sequenced sample was PBMCs. This clonotype originated in a man aged 25 to 40 in good health and CMV-seropositive. The CDR3 nucleotides read TGTGCCAGCAGTTCGGTCCCTAACACTGAAGCTTTCTTT. Translating gives CASSSVPNTEAFF.